Ten or more counts support the clone carrying this T cell receptor beta chain. The source of the sample is a study of spatial heterogeneity in lung cancer. Study overall: More beta-chain than alpha-chain sequences were consistently detected. The average count in raw reads for each unique TCR and UMI combination exceeded nine appearances.

Specified time point: blood at routine non-recurrence follow-up after resection. Tumor, nontumor lung or frozen PBMC supplied whole RNA, sequenced without sorting. Germline V gives CDR1 SQVTM, CDR2 ANQGSEA. V lost 3 bases to trimming and J lost 4 bases, with 12 bases between them. The CDR3 covers 13 residues. TCRdb reprocessed the 5' RACE reads with MiXCR, giving one entry per CDR3 protein. Of about 47,000 distinct CDR3 sequences listed, over 9.5% were seen once; the top ten hold roughly 32%. This chain uses TRBV29-1 with TRBJ1-1; D may be TRBD1 (5 bases). Sequences were derived from PBMCs, sampled at follow-up. The sequence came from a male donor with early-stage non-small cell lung cancer. The CDR3 region is CSVDNGRGTEAFF. Written as DNA, the CDR3 is TGCAGCGTTGATAACGGAAGGGGCACTGAAGCTTTCTTT.